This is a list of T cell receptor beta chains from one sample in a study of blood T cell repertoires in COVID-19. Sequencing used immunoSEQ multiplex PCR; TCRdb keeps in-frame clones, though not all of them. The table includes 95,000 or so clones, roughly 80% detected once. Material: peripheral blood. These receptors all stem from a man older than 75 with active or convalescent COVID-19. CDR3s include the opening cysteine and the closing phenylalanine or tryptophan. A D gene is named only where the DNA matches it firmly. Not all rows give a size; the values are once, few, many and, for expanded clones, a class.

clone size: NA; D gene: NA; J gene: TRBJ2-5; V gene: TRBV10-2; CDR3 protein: CASKARLDGETQYF; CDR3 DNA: TGCGCCAGCAAGGCAAGACTAGATGGCGAGACCCAGTACTTC
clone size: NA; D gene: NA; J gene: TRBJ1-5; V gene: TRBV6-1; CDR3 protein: CASSEAELGPFMAQHF; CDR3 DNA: TGTGCCAGCAGTGAAGCGGAGCTGGGGCCCTTTATGGCCCAGCATTTT
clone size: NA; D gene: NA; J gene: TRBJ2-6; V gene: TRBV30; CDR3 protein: CAWSRVSGANVLTF; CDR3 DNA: TGTGCCTGGAGTCGCGTTTCTGGGGCCAACGTCCTGACTTTC
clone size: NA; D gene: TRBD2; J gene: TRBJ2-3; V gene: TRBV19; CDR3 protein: CASRIAGGRTDTQYF; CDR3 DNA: TGTGCCAGTAGGATAGCGGGGGGGCGAACAGATACGCAGTATTTT
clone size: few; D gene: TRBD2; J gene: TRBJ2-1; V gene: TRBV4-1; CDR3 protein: CASSSHRGDSYNEQFF; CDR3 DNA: TGCGCCAGCAGCTCTCACCGGGGGGACTCCTACAATGAGCAGTTCTTC
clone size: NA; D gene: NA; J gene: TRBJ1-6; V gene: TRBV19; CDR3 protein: CASSPGRPGALHF; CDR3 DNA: TGTGCCAGTAGTCCGGGACGGCCAGGGGCCCTCCACTTT
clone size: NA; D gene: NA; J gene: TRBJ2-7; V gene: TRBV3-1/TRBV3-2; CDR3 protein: CASSQERDTPSRSPYEQYF; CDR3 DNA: TGTGCCAGCAGCCAAGAGCGAGATACGCCGAGCCGGTCCCCCTACGAGCAGTACTTC
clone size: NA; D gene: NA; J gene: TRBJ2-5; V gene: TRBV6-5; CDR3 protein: CASSRLQRETQYF; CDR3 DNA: TGTGCCAGCAGTAGACTTCAGAGGGAGACCCAGTACTTC
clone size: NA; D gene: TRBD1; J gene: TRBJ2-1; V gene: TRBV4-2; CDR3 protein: CASSQEARGPSKDEQFF; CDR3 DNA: TGTGCCAGCAGCCAAGAGGCCAGGGGGCCTAGTAAAGATGAGCAGTTCTTC
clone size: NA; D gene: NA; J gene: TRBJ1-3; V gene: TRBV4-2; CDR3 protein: CASSQAQVTTGNTIYF; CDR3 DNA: TGTGCCAGCAGCCAAGCACAGGTTACAACTGGAAACACCATATATTTT
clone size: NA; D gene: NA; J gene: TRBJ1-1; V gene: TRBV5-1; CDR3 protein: CASSLVSLNTEAFF; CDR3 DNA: TGCGCCAGCAGCTTGGTGAGTTTGAACACTGAAGCTTTCTTT
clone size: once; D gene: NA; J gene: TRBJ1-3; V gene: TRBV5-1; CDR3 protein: CASSTSGVSGNTIYF; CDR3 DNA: TGCGCCAGCAGCACCTCGGGTGTCTCTGGAAACACCATATATTTT
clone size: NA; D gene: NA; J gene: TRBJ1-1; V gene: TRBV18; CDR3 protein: CASSANLNTEAFF; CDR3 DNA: TGTGCCAGCTCAGCTAATTTGAACACTGAAGCTTTCTTT
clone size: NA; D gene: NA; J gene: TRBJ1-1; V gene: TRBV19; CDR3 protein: CASSNGLNTEAFF; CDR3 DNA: TGTGCCAGTAGTAACGGGTTGAACACTGAAGCTTTCTTT
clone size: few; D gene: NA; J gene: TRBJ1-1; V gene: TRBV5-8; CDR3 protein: CASRDTNRVWTEAFF; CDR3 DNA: TGTGCCAGCAGGGACACGAACAGGGTCTGGACTGAAGCTTTCTTT
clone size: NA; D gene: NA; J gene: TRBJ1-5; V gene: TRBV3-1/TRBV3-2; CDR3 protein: CASSPPGGNQPQHF; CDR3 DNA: TGTGCCAGCAGCCCCCCAGGGGGCAATCAGCCCCAGCATTTT
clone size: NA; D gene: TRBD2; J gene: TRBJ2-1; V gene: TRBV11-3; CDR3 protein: CASSLDRLAGDNEQFF; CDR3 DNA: TGTGCCAGCAGCTTAGATCGCTTAGCGGGGGACAATGAGCAGTTCTTC
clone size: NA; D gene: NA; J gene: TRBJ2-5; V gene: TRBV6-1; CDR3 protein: CASSDTGTPLETQYF; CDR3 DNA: TGTGCCAGCAGTGATACCGGGACTCCACTAGAGACCCAGTACTTC
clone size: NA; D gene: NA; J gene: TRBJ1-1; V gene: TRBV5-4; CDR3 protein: CASSLDRVTEAFF; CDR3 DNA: TGTGCCAGCAGCTTGGACAGGGTCACTGAAGCTTTCTTT
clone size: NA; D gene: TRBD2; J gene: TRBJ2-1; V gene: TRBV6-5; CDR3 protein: CASRQLAGVGNEQFF; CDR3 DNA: TGTGCCAGCAGGCAACTAGCGGGGGTAGGCAATGAGCAGTTCTTC
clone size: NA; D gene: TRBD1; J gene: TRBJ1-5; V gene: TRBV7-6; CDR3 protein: CASSLGTGFNQPQHF; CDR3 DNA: TGTGCCAGCAGCTTAGGGACAGGTTTCAATCAGCCCCAGCATTTT
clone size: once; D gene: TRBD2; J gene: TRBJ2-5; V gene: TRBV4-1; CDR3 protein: CASSHLPPASGGETQYF; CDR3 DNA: TGCGCCAGCAGCCATCTTCCCCCTGCTAGCGGGGGAGAGACCCAGTACTTC
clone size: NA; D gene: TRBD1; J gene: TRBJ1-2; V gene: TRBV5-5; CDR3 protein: CASSLLAGGADGYTF; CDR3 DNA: TGTGCCAGCAGCTTGCTCGCAGGGGGCGCTGATGGCTACACCTTC
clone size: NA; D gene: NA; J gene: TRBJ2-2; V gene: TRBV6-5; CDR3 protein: CASSFPRDTGELFF; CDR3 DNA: TGTGCCAGCAGCTTTCCCCGGGACACCGGGGAGCTGTTTTTT
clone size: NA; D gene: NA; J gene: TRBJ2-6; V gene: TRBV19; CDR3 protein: CASSEAGSGANVLTF; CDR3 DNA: TGTGCCAGTAGTGAGGCGGGCTCTGGGGCCAACGTCCTGACTTTC
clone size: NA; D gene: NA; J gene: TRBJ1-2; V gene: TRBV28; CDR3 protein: CASSLLPPQTEYGYTF; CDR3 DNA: TGTGCCAGCAGTTTATTGCCCCCTCAGACAGAATATGGCTACACCTTC
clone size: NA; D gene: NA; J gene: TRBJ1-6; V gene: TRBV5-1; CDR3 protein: CASSLAGGGGSPLHF; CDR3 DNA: TGCGCCAGCAGCTTGGCGGGCGGGGGTGGCTCACCCCTCCACTTT
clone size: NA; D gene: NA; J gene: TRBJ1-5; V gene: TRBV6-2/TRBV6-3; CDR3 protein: CASSYSPTGNSNQPQHF; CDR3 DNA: TGTGCCAGCAGTTACTCCCCGACAGGAAATAGCAATCAGCCCCAGCATTTT
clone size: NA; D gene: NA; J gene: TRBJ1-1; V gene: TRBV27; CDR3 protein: CASSPAPGVQADTEAFF; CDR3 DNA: TGTGCCAGCAGCCCAGCCCCAGGGGTTCAGGCGGACACTGAAGCTTTCTTT
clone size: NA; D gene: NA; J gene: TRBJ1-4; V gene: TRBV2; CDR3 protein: CASSELEAGTEKLFF; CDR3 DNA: TGTGCCAGCAGTGAGTTGGAAGCCGGGACAGAAAAACTGTTTTTT
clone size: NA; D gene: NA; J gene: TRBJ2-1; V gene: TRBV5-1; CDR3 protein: CASSLEGRVDDEQFF; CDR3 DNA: TGCGCCAGCAGCTTGGAGGGCAGGGTCGACGATGAGCAGTTCTTC
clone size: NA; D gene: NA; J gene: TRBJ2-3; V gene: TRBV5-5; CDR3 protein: CASSSEVGLTDTQYF; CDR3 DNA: TGTGCCAGCAGCTCCGAAGTGGGACTCACAGATACGCAGTATTTT
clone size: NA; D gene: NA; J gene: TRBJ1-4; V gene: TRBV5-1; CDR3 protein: CASSLAQESDEKLFF; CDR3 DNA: TGCGCCAGCAGCTTGGCCCAGGAATCGGATGAAAAACTGTTTTTT
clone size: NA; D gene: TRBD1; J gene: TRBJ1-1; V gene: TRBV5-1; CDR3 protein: CASSLDRVNTEAFF; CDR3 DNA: TGCGCCAGCAGCTTAGACAGGGTGAACACTGAAGCTTTCTTT
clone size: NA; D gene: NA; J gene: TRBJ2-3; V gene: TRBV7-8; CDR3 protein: CASSLRGSTDTQYF; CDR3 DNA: TGTGCCAGCAGCCTACGGGGGAGCACAGATACGCAGTATTTT